These 28 T cell receptor beta chains came from one sample sequenced in a study of control samples from healthy donors and cancer patients. Produced via immunoSEQ multiplex PCR; TCRdb's table is partial and in-frame only. The sample has 63,000 or so clones; approximately 89% are singletons. The specimen sequenced was PBMCs. Every receptor here comes from a man in his fifties or sixties with colorectal cancer.

The V call is TRBV7-6, the J call TRBJ2-3; 9 positions match TRBD2. This CDR3 is built from 16 residues. Per the germline V gene, CDR1 is SGHVS and CDR2 is FNYEAQ. V was clipped by 5 bases and J by 0 bases; unmatched bases: 6. The CDR3 bases are TGTGCCAGCAGCCCGGGTGCGGGGGGGAGCACAGATACGCAGTATTTT. Its translation is CASSPGAGGSTDTQYF.

The chain couples TRBV5-1 to TRBJ2-1; D may be TRBD1 (5 bases). Trimming removed 6 bases at V and 0 bases at J, with 16 bases between. This CDR3 has 16 residues. Germline V gene lookup returns CDR1 SGHRS and CDR2 YFSETQ. CDR3 region: CASTLLGRYSYNEQFF. The CDR3 DNA reads as TGCGCCAGCACCCTCTTGGGGCGATACTCCTACAATGAGCAGTTCTTC.

The V call is TRBV14, the J call TRBJ1-5, with D possibly matching TRBD1 (5 bases). CDR1 is SGHDN, CDR2 FVKESK, per germline. CDR3 length equals 16 residues. V was cut by 0 bases and J by 1 base, with 10 bases left in between. CDR3 sequence reads: CASSQDRDKSNQPQHF. The CDR3 bases are TGTGCCAGCAGCCAAGACAGGGATAAGAGCAATCAGCCCCAGCATTTT.

Concerning this clone: In the same sample, other DNA sequences code for this CDR3. The chain is built from TRBV10-1 and TRBJ2-2, with a tentative D call TRBD1 (6 bases). V lost 6 bases and J lost 7, with 15 bases in between. Germline V gives CDR1 WNHNN, CDR2 SYGVQD (reference sequence). CDR3 size: 14 residues. The CDR3 here is CASSGTGWSGELFF. The CDR3 DNA reads TGCGCCAGCAGCGGTACAGGGTGGAGCGGGGAGCTGTTTTTT.

The chain has TRBV7-9 and TRBJ2-2, with a weak D call TRBD2 (6 bases). Per the germline V gene, CDR1 is SEHNR and CDR2 is FQNEAQ (reference sequence). V lost 0 bases to trimming and J lost 0 bases, with 11 bases between them. The CDR3 runs to 17 residues. CDR3 region: CASSLALREANTGELFF. The DNA for the CDR3 is TGTGCCAGCAGCTTAGCGCTTAGGGAGGCGAACACCGGGGAGCTGTTTTTT. The complete variable domain, with remaining parts taken from reference TRBV7-9 and TRBJ2-2, reads DTGVSQNPRHKITKRGQNVTFRCDPISEHNRLYWYRQTLGQGPEFLTYFQNEAQLEKSRLLSDRFSAERPKGSFSTLEIQRTEQGDSAMYLCASSLALREANTGELFFGEGSRLTVL.

V is TRBV7-2 and J is TRBJ2-7; 15 bases are shared with TRBD2. Per the germline V gene, CDR1 is SGHTA and CDR2 is FQGNSA. CDR3 size: 17 residues. The junction had 5 bases not matched to a gene; V was cut back by 1 base and J by 4 bases. The CDR3 sequence: CASSLELGLAGGYEQYF. The CDR3 DNA is TGTGCCAGCAGCTTAGAGTTGGGACTAGCGGGGGGTTACGAGCAGTACTTC. Full variable domain (missing parts from reference TRBV7-2 and TRBJ2-7): GAGVSQSPSNKVTEKGKDVELRCDPISGHTALYWYRQSLGQGLEFLIYFQGNSAPDKSGLPSDRFSAERTGGSVSTLTIQRTQQEDSAVYLCASSLELGLAGGYEQYFGPGTRLTVT.

In this sample, this clone turned up a few times. The genes are TRBV19 and TRBJ1-5; possibly TRBD1 for D (5 bases). The CDR3 covers 18 residues. The germline CDR1 and CDR2 sequences are LNHDA and SQIVND (reference sequence). Trimming shortened V by 1 base and J by 0 bases, and 16 bases separated the two germline ends. CDR3 sequence: CASSIAQALAYSNQPQHF. The CDR3 DNA sequence: TGTGCCAGTAGTATAGCACAGGCCCTCGCCTATAGCAATCAGCCCCAGCATTTT.

The chain recombines TRBV7-9 with TRBJ2-2; 13 bases are a match to TRBD2. V gave up 5 bases and J gave up 5 bases; unmatched junction bases: 5. Per germline, CDR1 SEHNR and CDR2 FQNEAQ (reference sequence). The CDR3 loop spans 16 amino acids. DNA of the CDR3: TGTGCCAGCAGCGGACTAGCGGGGGTTCCGACCGGGGAGCTGTTTTTT. Protein: CASSGLAGVPTGELFF.

The V and J genes are TRBV4-3 and TRBJ1-1; the match to TRBD1 covers 8 bases. Germline-derived CDR1 and CDR2 are LGHNA and YSLEER. The CDR3 covers 13 residues. The trim removed 2 bases at V and 8 bases at J, leaving 4 bases unmatched. The DNA for the CDR3 is TGCGCCAGCAGCCAATACAGGGGGAAAGAAGCTTTCTTT. Its protein is CASSQYRGKEAFF.

The CDR3, as DNA: TGTGCCTGGAGTGGACGGCAGGGTAATGAAAAACTGTTTTTT. Amino acid sequence: CAWSGRQGNEKLFF. This chain uses TRBV30 with TRBJ1-4, with D possibly TRBD1 on 5 matching bases. CDR3 length: 14 amino acids. V lost 1 base and J 4 bases, leaving 10 bases between the germline ends. CDR1 and CDR2 (germline): GTSNPN, SVGIG (reference sequence).

The table lists this clone with a few counts. The chain joins TRBV5-1 to TRBJ1-1; 7 bases map to TRBD1. The CDR3 has 14 amino acids. V trimming: 0 bases; J trimming: 7 bases; junction bases outside the gene matches: 6. The germline V gene has CDR1 SGHRS and CDR2 YFSETQ. The CDR3 reads CASSLGGGGLEAFF. CDR3 nucleotides: TGCGCCAGCAGCTTGGGAGGAGGGGGCCTTGAAGCTTTCTTT. Together with reference TRBV5-1 and TRBJ1-1, the CDR3 gives the full variable domain: KAGVTQTPRYLIKTRGQQVTLSCSPISGHRSVSWYQQTPGQGLQFLFEYFSETQRNKGNFPGRFSGRQFSNSRSEMNVSTLELGDSALYLCASSLGGGGLEAFFGQGTRLTVV.

This clone was detected only a few times. The V call is TRBV10-1, the J call TRBJ2-1; TRBD2 matches 8 bases. The CDR3 has 15 amino acids. CDR1 WNHNN and CDR2 SYGVQD come from the germline V gene (reference sequence). Trimming at V came to 3 bases and at J to 7 bases, leaving 8 bases not matched to a gene. The CDR3 DNA is TGCGCCAGCAGTGACGGGAGCGGGGGTCGTAATGAGCAGTTCTTC. This translates into CASSDGSGGRNEQFF.

The chain carries TRBV2 and TRBJ1-5, with D tentatively TRBD1 (5 bases). CDR3 length equals 14 residues. From germline, CDR1 is SNHLY and CDR2 FYNNEI. V was clipped by 4 bases and J by 6 bases, with 13 bases between them. Here the CDR3 DNA reads TGTGCCAGCAGTGGAGTGGGGGTTATTCAGCCCCAGCATTTT. It translates to CASSGVGVIQPQHF. Complete variable domain (other parts from reference TRBV2 and TRBJ1-5): EPEVTQTPSHQVTQMGQEVILRCVPISNHLYFYWYRQILGQKVEFLVSFYNNEISEKSEIFDDQFSVERPDGSNFTLKIRSTKLEDSAMYFCASSGVGVIQPQHFGDGTRLSIL.

The gene calls are TRBV5-1 and TRBJ2-2, with a weak D call TRBD2 (6 bases). CDR1 is SGHRS, CDR2 YFSETQ, per germline. CDR3 length: 15 amino acids. V lost 5 bases and J lost 2, with 13 bases in between. CDR3 sequence: CASRAGTRNTGELFF. CDR3 DNA sequence: TGCGCCAGCAGAGCCGGGACTCGTAACACCGGGGAGCTGTTTTTT.

This rearrangement joins TRBV11-2 to TRBJ2-5; 8 bases line up with TRBD1. The V and J ends lost 5 bases and 5 bases, in that order; junction bases with no gene match: 10. The germline V gene encodes CDR1 SGHAT and CDR2 FQNNGV. There are 15 residues in the CDR3. Here the CDR3 reads CASSPWQGAWETQYF. DNA of the CDR3: TGTGCCAGCAGCCCTTGGCAGGGGGCATGGGAGACCCAGTACTTC.

This clone was observed a single time. The genes are TRBV6-5 and TRBJ2-5; 10 bases are a match to TRBD1. The CDR3 runs 13 residues. Germline trimming cut 2 bases from V and 9 bases from J; bases unmatched to any gene: 3. CDR1 is MNHEY and CDR2 is SVGAGI in the germline V gene. CDR3 amino acids: CASSYRQGASQYF. CDR3 DNA sequence: TGTGCCAGCAGTTACAGACAGGGGGCGTCCCAGTACTTC.

The CDR3 bases are TGCGCCAGCAGCTTCTTGGGGGGCCAGTACCAAGAGACCCAGTACTTC. The encoded protein is CASSFLGGQYQETQYF. This chain connects TRBV5-1 to TRBJ2-5; either TRBD1 or TRBD2 may supply D (6 bases each). CDR3 length equals 16 residues. V shed 2 bases and J shed 0 bases, with 14 bases lying between them. Per the germline V gene, CDR1 is SGHRS and CDR2 is YFSETQ.

The chain combines TRBV10-3 with TRBJ1-2; D not resolved. This CDR3 spans 12 amino acids. Germline V CDR1 and CDR2: ENHRY, SYGVKD. V shed 8 bases and J shed 4 bases, with 11 bases lying between them. CDR3 protein: CAIASGLYGYTF. The CDR3 DNA follows: TGTGCCATCGCCTCAGGTCTCTATGGCTACACCTTC.

J is TRBJ2-2 and V is TRBV5-1; TRBD1 matches 9 bases. The ends lost 2 bases at V and 3 bases at J; junction bases unmatched: 2. Germline CDR1 and CDR2: SGHRS and YFSETQ. The CDR3 covers 15 residues. Written as DNA, the CDR3 is TGCGCCAGCAGCTTACAGGGGGCGTACACCGGGGAGCTGTTTTTT. Translated: CASSLQGAYTGELFF.

The V and J genes are TRBV11-2 and TRBJ2-7; D is ambiguous. The germline V gene encodes CDR1 SGHAT and CDR2 FQNNGV. This CDR3 has 15 amino acids. V was trimmed by 0 bases and J by 5 bases, leaving 14 bases between them. CDR3 nucleotide sequence: TGTGCCAGCAGCTTAGATTGGGCCAGCCCCCACGAGCAGTACTTC. Residues: CASSLDWASPHEQYF. Full variable domain (missing parts from reference TRBV11-2 and TRBJ2-7): EAGVAQSPRYKIIEKRQSVAFWCNPISGHATLYWYQQILGQGPKLLIQFQNNGVVDDSQLPKDRFSAERLKGVDSTLKIQPAKLEDSAVYLCASSLDWASPHEQYFGPGTRLTVT.

This clone turned up a few times. The chain employs TRBV7-2 and TRBJ1-2; D is undetermined. Germline V CDR1 and CDR2: SGHTA, FQGNSA. Trimming took 6 bases from V and 7 from J, leaving 18 bases between them. The CDR3 has 14 residues. In nucleotides, the CDR3 is TGTGCCAGCAGTTACCCCCAGGCCTCTCGTGGCTACACCTTC. Translation: CASSYPQASRGYTF.

This clone was seen once. The chain carries TRBV29-1 and TRBJ1-1; D gene uncertain. Germline CDR1 and CDR2: SQVTM and ANQGSEA. The CDR3 extends over 14 amino acids. Trimming left V 1 base short and J 0 bases short, with 9 bases between. This chain's CDR3 is CSVEVGQLNTEAFF. The CDR3 DNA reads as TGCAGCGTTGAAGTTGGGCAGTTGAACACTGAAGCTTTCTTT. Combining the CDR3 with reference TRBV29-1 and TRBJ1-1 gives the whole variable domain SAVISQKPSRDICQRGTSLTIQCQVDSQVTMMFWYRQQPGQSLTLIATANQGSEATYESGFVIDKFPISRPNLTFSTLTVSNMSPEDSSIYLCSVEVGQLNTEAFFGQGTRLTVV.

This sequence joins TRBV14 and TRBJ2-5; 7 positions agree with TRBD2. The length of the CDR3 is 14 residues. Trimming at V came to 0 bases and at J to 5 bases, leaving 3 bases not matched to a gene. Germline V lookup: CDR1 SGHDN, CDR2 FVKESK. The CDR3, as DNA: TGTGCCAGCAGCCAAGATCTGGGGGGGGAGACCCAGTACTTC. Protein sequence: CASSQDLGGETQYF.

The chain links TRBV5-1 to TRBJ2-7; 10 bases are a match to TRBD1. V lost 4 bases, J lost 6 bases, and 10 bases stayed unmatched. CDR1 is SGHRS, CDR2 YFSETQ, per germline. The CDR3 runs to 15 residues. The CDR3, as DNA: TGCGCCAGCAGCCTAGGACAGGGGGAAGGGAGCGAGCAGTACTTC. Translated, it gives CASSLGQGEGSEQYF.

The genes are TRBV27 and TRBJ2-7; 10 bases are shared with TRBD1. There are 15 residues in the CDR3. Germline V CDR1 and CDR2: MNHEY, SMNVEV (reference sequence). Unmatched junction bases numbered 9, after V lost 6 bases and J lost 4 bases. CDR3 sequence: CASRRGTGALYEQYF. CDR3 bases: TGTGCCAGCAGAAGAGGGACAGGGGCCCTATACGAGCAGTACTTC.

The V call is TRBV19, the J call TRBJ1-2; 9 nucleotides line up with TRBD1. CDR1 and CDR2 (germline): LNHDA, SQIVND (reference sequence). V gave up 5 bases and J gave up 6 bases; unmatched junction bases: 7. This CDR3 has 14 residues. This CDR3 is CASSGPGQGNGYTF. As DNA, the CDR3 is TGTGCCAGTAGTGGCCCGGGACAGGGAAATGGCTACACCTTC.

The chain has TRBV11-3 and TRBJ2-4; tentatively, D is TRBD1 (6 bases). The V gene lost 3 bases and the J gene lost 1 base, with 13 bases spanning the gap. This CDR3 spans 16 amino acids. The germline V gene has CDR1 SGHNT and CDR2 YENEEA. The chain's CDR3 is CASSFQFQGAKNIQYF. The CDR3 bases are TGTGCCAGCAGCTTTCAGTTCCAGGGGGCCAAAAACATTCAGTACTTC.

The chain has TRBV7-9 and TRBJ2-5; D possibly corresponds to TRBD2 (6 bases). Germline V gene data show CDR1 as SEHNR and CDR2 as FQNEAQ (reference sequence). The CDR3 sequence is 15 residues long. V lost 0 bases and J lost 6, with 14 bases in between. The CDR3 spells CASSLAGGGEKTQYF. CDR3 in DNA: TGTGCCAGCAGCTTAGCCGGGGGAGGTGAAAAGACCCAGTACTTC.